The 15 T cell receptor beta chains reported below all come from one sample, sequenced in a study of beta chain features in type 1 diabetes. These receptors' targets are unknown. What was sequenced were expressed TCRB transcripts, since all of the isolated RNA had been reverse transcribed. Using immunoSEQ multiplex PCR, the repertoire was profiled, and TCRdb retains in-frame clones only, with some absent. The repertoire holds some 350,000 clones, over 9% seen once, with roughly 0.54% in the top ten. Notes on the study in general: For Type 1 diabetes patients, all four CD4+ subsets carried TCRB CDR3s that were moderately but significantly shorter.

The sequencing input was central memory CD4+ T cells from blood. All receptors come from a man aged 25-45 years with type 1 diabetes.

This clone was detected only a few times. V usage is TRBV29-1 and J usage is TRBJ2-2; 9 bases are shared with TRBD2. The V gene end was trimmed by 6 bases and the J gene end by 6 bases; junction bases not matched to a gene: 11. This CDR3 comprises 15 residues. Germline CDR1 is SQVTM and CDR2 is ANQGSEA. CDR3 bases: TGCAGCGTAAAAAGGGCGGGAGGGCCGGCCGGGGAGCTGTTTTTT. Protein: CSVKRAGGPAGELFF.

V is TRBV7-2 and J is TRBJ2-1; D call uncertain. The V and J ends lost 5 bases and 1 base respectively, with 15 bases between them. This CDR3 region has 16 residues. The germline V gene encodes CDR1 SGHTA and CDR2 FQGNSA. CDR3 amino acids: CASSQEWSGSYNEQFF. In nucleotides, the CDR3 is TGTGCCAGCAGCCAAGAATGGTCCGGGTCCTACAATGAGCAGTTCTTC.

This clone was observed a few times. This chain links TRBV6-5 with TRBJ2-7; D is ambiguous. Trimming cost V 5 bases and J 5 bases, with 4 bases left between them. Germline loops: CDR1 MNHEY, CDR2 SVGAGI. This CDR3 comprises 10 residues. The CDR3 DNA reads as TGTGCCAGCAGTGAGCACGAGCAGTACTTC. The encoded protein is CASSEHEQYF.

The chain carries TRBV28 and TRBJ2-1, with a weak D call TRBD1 (5 bases). The V and J ends lost 3 bases and 3 bases respectively, with 12 bases between them. This CDR3 contains 15 residues. The germline V gene encodes CDR1 MDHEN and CDR2 SYDVKM. The CDR3 DNA is TGTGCCAGCAGTTTTACAGGTTCCGGCTACAATGAGCAGTTCTTC. Residues: CASSFTGSGYNEQFF. Drawing the rest from reference TRBV28 and TRBJ2-1, the complete variable domain is DVKVTQSSRYLVKRTGEKVFLECVQDMDHENMFWYRQDPGLGLRLIYFSYDVKMKEKGDIPEGYSVSREKKERFSLILESASTNQTSMYLCASSFTGSGYNEQFFGPGTRLTVL.

The chain couples TRBV9 to TRBJ2-1, with 7 bases fitting TRBD2. The CDR3 contains 16 residues. Trimming at V came to 0 bases and at J to 8 bases, leaving 11 bases not matched to a gene. The germline V gene encodes CDR1 SGDLS and CDR2 YYNGEE. The CDR3 loop reads CASSVEVSGLWDEQFF. DNA of the CDR3: TGTGCCAGCAGCGTAGAGGTTAGCGGGCTTTGGGATGAGCAGTTCTTC.

This clone was detected a few times. This rearrangement joins TRBV18 to TRBJ2-5, with D perhaps TRBD1 (5 bases). The CDR3 totals 15 residues. V lost 3 bases, J lost 2 bases, and 13 bases lay in between. Germline CDR1 and CDR2: KGHSH and LQKENI. CDR3 nucleotides: TGTGCCAGCTCACCCCCGACAGACTTACAAGAGACCCAGTACTTC. Residues: CASSPPTDLQETQYF.

The CDR3, as DNA: TGTGCCAGCAGCGGGACTAGCGGGAGTCTCGATGAGCAGTTCTTC. Residues: CASSGTSGSLDEQFF. The J gene is TRBJ2-1, the V gene TRBV4-2, with 14 bases identical to TRBD2. The junction had 5 bases not matched to a gene; V was cut back by 5 bases and J by 8 bases. The germline gives CDR1 LGHNA, CDR2 YNFKEQ. The CDR3 is 15 amino acids.

This clone showed up many times. The CDR3 DNA is TGTGCCAGCAGCAAATCGACAGTGACCTACGAGCAGTACTTC. Its protein product is CASSKSTVTYEQYF. The chain uses TRBV2 and TRBJ2-7, with D maybe TRBD1 (5 bases). Trimming took off 6 bases at V and 2 bases at J, with 14 bases between the two ends. Germline V gives CDR1 SNHLY, CDR2 FYNNEI. This CDR3 comprises 14 residues.

This clone has ten or more counts. The chain carries TRBV27 and TRBJ1-2, with D hard to call. The CDR3 runs to 11 residues. Germline V lookup: CDR1 MNHEY, CDR2 SMNVEV (reference sequence). V lost 4 bases and J 7 bases, leaving 7 bases between the germline ends. Here the CDR3 reads CASSSSGGYTF. The CDR3 bases are TGTGCCAGCAGTTCCTCCGGTGGCTACACCTTC.

This clone has only a few counts. The chain employs TRBV5-1 and TRBJ2-3; TRBD1 agrees at 9 bases. V shed 3 bases, J shed 4 bases, and the junction held 3 bases outside the gene matches. Germline V lookup: CDR1 SGHRS, CDR2 YFSETQ. There are 14 residues in the CDR3. The CDR3 here is CASSWGQGPDTQYF. The CDR3 DNA follows: TGCGCCAGCAGCTGGGGACAGGGCCCAGATACGCAGTATTTT.

The V and J genes are TRBV4-3 and TRBJ1-2, with TRBD1 matching over 7 bases. Per germline, CDR1 LGHNA and CDR2 YSLEER. The CDR3 runs to 15 residues. V lost 9 bases to trimming and J lost 4 bases; unmatched junction nucleotides: 14. This chain's CDR3 is CASNLGAGGSYGYTF. CDR3 nucleotide sequence: TGCGCCAGTAATCTGGGGGCAGGGGGGTCCTATGGCTACACCTTC.

This clone was found many times. The chain uses TRBV7-9 and TRBJ1-5; no firm D call. CDR1 is SEHNR, CDR2 FQNEAQ, per germline (reference sequence). The CDR3 spans 13 residues. V was cut by 1 base and J by 4 bases, with 5 bases left in between. This CDR3 reads CASSLDENQPQHF. The CDR3 bases are TGTGCCAGCAGCTTAGACGAGAATCAGCCCCAGCATTTT.

The sample holds a few counts of this clone. The chain links TRBV7-2 to TRBJ2-5; D tentatively reads TRBD1 or TRBD2 (6 bases each). This CDR3 has 15 residues. Germline V gives CDR1 SGHTA, CDR2 FQGNSA. The V and J ends lost 4 bases and 5 bases respectively, with 17 bases between them. In DNA, the CDR3 is TGTGCCAGCAGCTCCGTTGGGGGGCGGCCCGAGACCCAGTACTTC. Its protein product is CASSSVGGRPETQYF. Full variable domain (rest looked up from reference TRBV7-2 and TRBJ2-5): GAGVSQSPSNKVTEKGKDVELRCDPISGHTALYWYRQSLGQGLEFLIYFQGNSAPDKSGLPSDRFSAERTGGSVSTLTIQRTQQEDSAVYLCASSSVGGRPETQYFGPGTRLLVL.

This clone was seen a few times. The gene calls are TRBV6-1 and TRBJ2-5; D is perhaps TRBD1 or TRBD2 (6 bases each). This CDR3 comprises 15 residues. Germline CDR1 MNHNS, CDR2 SASEGT. Trimming cost V 3 bases and J 5 bases, with 16 bases left between them. The CDR3 region has the DNA TGTGCCAGCAGTGATCGCGGGACACAAGTGGAGACCCAGTACTTC. The encoded protein is CASSDRGTQVETQYF.

V gene TRBV7-2 combines with J gene TRBJ1-1, with D unresolved. V was trimmed by 3 bases and J by 1 base, leaving 9 bases between them. This CDR3 spans 14 amino acids. Germline values: CDR1 SGHTA, CDR2 FQGNSA. In DNA form, the CDR3 reads TGTGCCAGCAGCTTCGCTCCGTGGAACACTGAAGCTTTCTTT. Encoded protein: CASSFAPWNTEAFF.